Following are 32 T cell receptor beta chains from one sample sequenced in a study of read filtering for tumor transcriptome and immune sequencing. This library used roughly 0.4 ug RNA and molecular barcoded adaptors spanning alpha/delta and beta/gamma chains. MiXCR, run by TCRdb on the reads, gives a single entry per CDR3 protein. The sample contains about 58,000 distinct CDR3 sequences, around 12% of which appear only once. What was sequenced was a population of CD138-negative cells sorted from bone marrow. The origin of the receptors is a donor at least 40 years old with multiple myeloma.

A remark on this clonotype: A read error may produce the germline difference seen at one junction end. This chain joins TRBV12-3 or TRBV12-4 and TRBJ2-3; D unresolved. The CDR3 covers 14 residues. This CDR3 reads CAGSFNTAGDTQYF. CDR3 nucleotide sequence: TGTGCCGGCAGTTTCAACACAGCTGGAGATACGCAGTATTTT.

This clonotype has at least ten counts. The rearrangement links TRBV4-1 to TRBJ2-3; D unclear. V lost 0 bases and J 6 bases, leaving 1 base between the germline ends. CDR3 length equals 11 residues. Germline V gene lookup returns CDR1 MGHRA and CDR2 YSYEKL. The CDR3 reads CASSQEDTQYF. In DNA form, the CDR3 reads TGCGCCAGCAGCCAAGAGGATACGCAGTATTTT.

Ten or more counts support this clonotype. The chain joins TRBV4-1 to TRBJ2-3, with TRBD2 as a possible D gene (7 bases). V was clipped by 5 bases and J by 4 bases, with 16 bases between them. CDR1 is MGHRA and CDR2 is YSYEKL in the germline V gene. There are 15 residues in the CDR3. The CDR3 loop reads CASSWVGGPSDTQYF. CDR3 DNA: TGCGCCAGCAGCTGGGTGGGGGGGCCATCAGATACGCAGTATTTT.

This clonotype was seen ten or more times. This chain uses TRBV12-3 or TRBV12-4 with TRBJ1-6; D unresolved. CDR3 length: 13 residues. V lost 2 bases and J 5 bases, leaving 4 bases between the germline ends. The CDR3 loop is CASSLQHNSPLHF. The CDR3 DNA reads TGTGCCAGCAGTTTACAGCATAATTCACCCCTCCACTTT.

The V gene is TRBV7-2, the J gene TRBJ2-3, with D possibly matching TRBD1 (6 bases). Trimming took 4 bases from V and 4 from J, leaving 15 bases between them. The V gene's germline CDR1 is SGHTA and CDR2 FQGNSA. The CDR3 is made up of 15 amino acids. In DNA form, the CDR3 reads TGTGCCAGCAGCTCAACCTGGGGGCGCGCAGATACGCAGTATTTT. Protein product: CASSSTWGRADTQYF.

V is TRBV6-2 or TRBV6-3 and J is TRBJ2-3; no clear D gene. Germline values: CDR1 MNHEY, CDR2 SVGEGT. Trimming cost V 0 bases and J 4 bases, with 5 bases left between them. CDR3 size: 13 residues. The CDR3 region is CASSYSGADTQYF. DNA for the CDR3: TGTGCCAGCAGTTACTCTGGTGCAGATACGCAGTATTTT.

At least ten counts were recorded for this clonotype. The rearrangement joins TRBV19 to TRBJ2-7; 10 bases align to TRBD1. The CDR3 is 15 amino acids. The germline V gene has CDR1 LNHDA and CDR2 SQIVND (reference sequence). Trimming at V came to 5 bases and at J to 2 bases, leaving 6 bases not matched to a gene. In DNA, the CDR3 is TGTGCCAGTAGTGCAACCGGGACAGGGGCCTACGAGCAGTACTTC. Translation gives CASSATGTGAYEQYF.

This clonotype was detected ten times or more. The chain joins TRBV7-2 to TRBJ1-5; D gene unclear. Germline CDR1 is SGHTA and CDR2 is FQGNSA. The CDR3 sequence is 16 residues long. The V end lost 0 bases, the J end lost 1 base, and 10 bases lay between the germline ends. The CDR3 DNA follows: TGTGCCAGCAGCTTAGCCGCCGTGCGGAGCAATCAGCCCCAGCATTTT. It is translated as CASSLAAVRSNQPQHF. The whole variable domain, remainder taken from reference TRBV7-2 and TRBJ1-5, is GAGVSQSPSNKVTEKGKDVELRCDPISGHTALYWYRQSLGQGLEFLIYFQGNSAPDKSGLPSDRFSAERTGGSVSTLTIQRTQQEDSAVYLCASSLAAVRSNQPQHFGDGTRLSIL.

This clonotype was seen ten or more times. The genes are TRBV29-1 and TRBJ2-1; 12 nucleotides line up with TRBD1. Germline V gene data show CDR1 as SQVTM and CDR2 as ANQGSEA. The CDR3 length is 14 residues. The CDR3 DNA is TGCAGTTTCCAGGGGGACAGGGGGCGCAATGAGCAGTTCTTC. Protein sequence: CSFQGDRGRNEQFF.

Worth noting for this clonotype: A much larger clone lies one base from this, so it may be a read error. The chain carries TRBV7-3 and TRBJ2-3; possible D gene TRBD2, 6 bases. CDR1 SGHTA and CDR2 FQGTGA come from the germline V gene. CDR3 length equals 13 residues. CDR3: CAGSLGGADTQYF. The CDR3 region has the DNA TGTGCCGGCAGCTTAGGCGGGGCAGATACGCAGTATTTT. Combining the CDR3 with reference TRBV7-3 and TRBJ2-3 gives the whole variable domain GAGVSQTPSNKVTEKGKYVELRCDPISGHTALYWYRQSLGQGPEFLIYFQGTGAADDSGLPNDRFFAVRPEGSVSTLKIQRTERGDSAVYLCAGSLGGADTQYFGPGTRLTVL.

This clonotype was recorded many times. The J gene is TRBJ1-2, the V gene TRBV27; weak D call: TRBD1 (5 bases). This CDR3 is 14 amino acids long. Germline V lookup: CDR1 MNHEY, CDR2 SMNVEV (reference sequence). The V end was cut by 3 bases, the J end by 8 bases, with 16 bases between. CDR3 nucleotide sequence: TGTGCCAGCAGTTTGTGGGCAGGGAAAGGCGGCTACACCTTC. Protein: CASSLWAGKGGYTF.

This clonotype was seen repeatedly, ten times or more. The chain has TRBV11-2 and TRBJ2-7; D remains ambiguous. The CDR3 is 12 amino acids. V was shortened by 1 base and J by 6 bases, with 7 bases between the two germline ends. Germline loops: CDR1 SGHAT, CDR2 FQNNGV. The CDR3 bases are TGTGCCAGCAGCTTAGTAGGGCGCGAGCAGTACTTC. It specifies CASSLVGREQYF. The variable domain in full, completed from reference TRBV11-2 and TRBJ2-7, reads EAGVAQSPRYKIIEKRQSVAFWCNPISGHATLYWYQQILGQGPKLLIQFQNNGVVDDSQLPKDRFSAERLKGVDSTLKIQPAKLEDSAVYLCASSLVGREQYFGPGTRLTVT.

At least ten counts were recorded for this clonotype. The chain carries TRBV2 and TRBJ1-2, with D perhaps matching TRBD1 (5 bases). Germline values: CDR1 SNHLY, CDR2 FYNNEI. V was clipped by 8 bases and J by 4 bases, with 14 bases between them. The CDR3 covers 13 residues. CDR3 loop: CASGVGEIYGYTF. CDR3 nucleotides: TGTGCCAGCGGAGTAGGGGAGATCTATGGCTACACCTTC.

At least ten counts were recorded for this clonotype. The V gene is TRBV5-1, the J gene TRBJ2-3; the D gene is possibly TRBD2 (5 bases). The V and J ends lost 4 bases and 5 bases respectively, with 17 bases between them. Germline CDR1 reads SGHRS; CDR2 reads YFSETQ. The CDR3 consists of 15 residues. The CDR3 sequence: CASSNRPPRGDTQYF. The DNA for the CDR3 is TGCGCCAGCAGCAACCGACCCCCACGGGGAGATACGCAGTATTTT.

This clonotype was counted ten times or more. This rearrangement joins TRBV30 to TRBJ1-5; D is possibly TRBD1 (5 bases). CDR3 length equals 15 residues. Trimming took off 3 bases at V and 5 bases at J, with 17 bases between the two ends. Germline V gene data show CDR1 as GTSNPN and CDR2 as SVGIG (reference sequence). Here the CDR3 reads CAWSPTRTGYQPQHF. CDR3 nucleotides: TGTGCCTGGAGCCCCACTAGAACAGGTTATCAGCCCCAGCATTTT.

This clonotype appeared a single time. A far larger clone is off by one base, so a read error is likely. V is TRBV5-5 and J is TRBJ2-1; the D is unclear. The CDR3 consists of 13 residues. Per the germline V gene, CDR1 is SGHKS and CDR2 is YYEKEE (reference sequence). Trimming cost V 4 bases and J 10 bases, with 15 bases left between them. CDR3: CASSDGRPYEQFF. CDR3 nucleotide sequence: TGTGCCAGCAGCGATGGTCGGCCCTACGAGCAGTTCTTC.

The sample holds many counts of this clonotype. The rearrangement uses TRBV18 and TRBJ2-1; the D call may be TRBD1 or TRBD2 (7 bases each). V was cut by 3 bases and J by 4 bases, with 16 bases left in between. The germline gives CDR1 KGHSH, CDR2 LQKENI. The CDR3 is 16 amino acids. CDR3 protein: CASSPLTGRGYNEQFF. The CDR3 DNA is TGTGCCAGCTCACCTTTGACAGGGAGGGGTTACAATGAGCAGTTCTTC.

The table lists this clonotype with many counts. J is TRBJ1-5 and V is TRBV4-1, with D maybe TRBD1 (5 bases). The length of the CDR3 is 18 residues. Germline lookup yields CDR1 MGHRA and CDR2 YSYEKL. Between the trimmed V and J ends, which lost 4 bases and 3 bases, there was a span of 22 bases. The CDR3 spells CASSPNTGGELFNQPQHF. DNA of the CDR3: TGCGCCAGCAGCCCCAATACGGGGGGGGAACTATTCAATCAGCCCCAGCATTTT.

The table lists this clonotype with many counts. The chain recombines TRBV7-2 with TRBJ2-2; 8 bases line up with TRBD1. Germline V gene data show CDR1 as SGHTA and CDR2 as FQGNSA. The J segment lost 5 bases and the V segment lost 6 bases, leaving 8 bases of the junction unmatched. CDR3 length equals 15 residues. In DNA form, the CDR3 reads TGTGCCAGCAGTTCCAGGACAGGGTCAACCGGGGAGCTGTTTTTT. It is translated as CASSSRTGSTGELFF. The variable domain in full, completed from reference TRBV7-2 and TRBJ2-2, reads GAGVSQSPSNKVTEKGKDVELRCDPISGHTALYWYRQSLGQGLEFLIYFQGNSAPDKSGLPSDRFSAERTGGSVSTLTIQRTQQEDSAVYLCASSSRTGSTGELFFGEGSRLTVL.

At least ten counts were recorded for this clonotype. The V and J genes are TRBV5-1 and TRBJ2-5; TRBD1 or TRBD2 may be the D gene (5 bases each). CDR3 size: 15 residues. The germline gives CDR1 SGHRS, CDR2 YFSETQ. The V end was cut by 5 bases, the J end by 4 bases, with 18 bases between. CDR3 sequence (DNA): TGCGCCAGCAGACCCCCCGGGACCGCCCGAGAGACCCAGTACTTC. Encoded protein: CASRPPGTARETQYF.

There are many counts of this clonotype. CDR3 loop: CASSYSRDSPREQYF. DNA of the CDR3: TGTGCCAGCAGTTACTCCCGGGACTCCCCTCGGGAGCAGTACTTC. The chain employs TRBV6-5 and TRBJ2-7, with D tentatively TRBD2 (6 bases). The V and J ends lost 0 bases and 7 bases respectively, with 16 bases between them. Germline V lookup: CDR1 MNHEY, CDR2 SVGAGI. This CDR3 has 15 residues.

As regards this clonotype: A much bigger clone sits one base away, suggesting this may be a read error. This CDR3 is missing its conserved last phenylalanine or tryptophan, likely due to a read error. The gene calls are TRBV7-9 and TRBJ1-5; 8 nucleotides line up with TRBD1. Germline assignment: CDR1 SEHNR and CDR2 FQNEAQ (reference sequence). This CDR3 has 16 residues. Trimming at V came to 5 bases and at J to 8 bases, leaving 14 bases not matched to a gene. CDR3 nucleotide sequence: TGTGCCAGCAGCCCTCTTGAGGACAGGGCTGTGGAGCCCCAGCATCTT. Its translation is CASSPLEDRAVEPQHL.

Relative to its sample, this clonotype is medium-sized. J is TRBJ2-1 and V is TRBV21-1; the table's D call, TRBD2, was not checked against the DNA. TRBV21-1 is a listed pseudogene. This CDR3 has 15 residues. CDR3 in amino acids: CASSKTSGGAGGQFF. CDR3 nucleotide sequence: TGTGCCAGCAGCAAAACTAGCGGGGGAGCAGGGGGTCAGTTCTTC.

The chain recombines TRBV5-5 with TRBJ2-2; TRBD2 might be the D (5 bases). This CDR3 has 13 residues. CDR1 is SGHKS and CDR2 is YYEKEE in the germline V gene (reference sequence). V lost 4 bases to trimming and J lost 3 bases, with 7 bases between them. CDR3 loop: CASSRGYTGELFF. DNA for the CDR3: TGTGCCAGCAGCCGGGGTTACACCGGGGAGCTGTTTTTT.

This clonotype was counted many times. Written as DNA, the CDR3 is TGCAGTGCTTTACTAGTTCATGAGCAGTTCTTC. Its translation is CSALLVHEQFF. The chain uses TRBV20-1 and TRBJ2-1; D may be TRBD2 (5 bases). V was clipped by 5 bases and J by 8 bases, with 10 bases between them. CDR1 is DFQATT and CDR2 is SNEGSKA in the germline V gene (reference sequence). CDR3 length: 11 amino acids.

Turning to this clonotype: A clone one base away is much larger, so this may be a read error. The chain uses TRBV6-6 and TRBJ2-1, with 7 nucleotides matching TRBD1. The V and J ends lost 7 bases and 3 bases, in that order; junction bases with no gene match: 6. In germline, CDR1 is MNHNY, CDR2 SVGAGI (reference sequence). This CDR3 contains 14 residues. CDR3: CASTFRDSYNEQFF. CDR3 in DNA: TGTGCCAGCACCTTCCGGGACAGCTACAATGAGCAGTTCTTC.

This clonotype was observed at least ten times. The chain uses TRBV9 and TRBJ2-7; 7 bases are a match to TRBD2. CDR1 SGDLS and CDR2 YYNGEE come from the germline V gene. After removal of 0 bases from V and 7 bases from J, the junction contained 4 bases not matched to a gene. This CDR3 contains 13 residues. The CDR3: CASSVGPSGEQYF. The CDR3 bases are TGTGCCAGCAGCGTAGGTCCTAGCGGAGAGCAGTACTTC.

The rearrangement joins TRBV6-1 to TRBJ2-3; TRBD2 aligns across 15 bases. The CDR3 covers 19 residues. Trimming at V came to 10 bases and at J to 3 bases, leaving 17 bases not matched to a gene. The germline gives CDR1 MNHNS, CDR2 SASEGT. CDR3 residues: CAIQPQGLAGGLGTDTQYF. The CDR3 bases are TGTGCCATCCAACCCCAAGGACTAGCGGGGGGGCTGGGGACAGATACGCAGTATTTT.

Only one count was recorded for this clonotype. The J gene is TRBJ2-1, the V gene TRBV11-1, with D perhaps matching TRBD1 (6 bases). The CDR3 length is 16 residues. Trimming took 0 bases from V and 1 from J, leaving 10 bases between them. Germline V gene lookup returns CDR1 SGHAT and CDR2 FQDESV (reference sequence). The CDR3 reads CASSLADSGSYNEQFF. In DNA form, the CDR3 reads TGTGCCAGCAGCTTAGCGGACAGCGGATCCTACAATGAGCAGTTCTTC. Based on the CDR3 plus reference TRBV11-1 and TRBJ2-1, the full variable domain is EAEVAQSPRYKITEKSQAVAFWCDPISGHATLYWYRQILGQGPELLVQFQDESVVDDSQLPKDRFSAERLKGVDSTLKIQPAELGDSAMYLCASSLADSGSYNEQFFGPGTRLTVL.

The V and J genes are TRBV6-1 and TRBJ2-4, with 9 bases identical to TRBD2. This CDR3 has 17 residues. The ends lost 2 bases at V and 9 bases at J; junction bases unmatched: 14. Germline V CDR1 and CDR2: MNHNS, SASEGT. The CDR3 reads CASSEKNAGGGIGIQYF. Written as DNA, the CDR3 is TGTGCCAGCAGTGAAAAGAATGCGGGGGGGGGGATTGGCATTCAGTACTTC.

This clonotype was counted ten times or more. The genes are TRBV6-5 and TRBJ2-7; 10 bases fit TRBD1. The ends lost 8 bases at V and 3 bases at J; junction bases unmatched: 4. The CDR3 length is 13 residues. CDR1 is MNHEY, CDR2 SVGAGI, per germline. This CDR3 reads CASGDRGDYEQYF. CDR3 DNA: TGTGCCAGCGGGGACAGGGGCGACTACGAGCAGTACTTC.

The CDR3 is CSARGMKDQPQHF. In nucleotides, the CDR3 is TGCAGTGCTAGAGGCATGAAGGATCAGCCCCAGCATTTT. The chain joins TRBV20-1 to TRBJ1-5; D unresolved. The germline gives CDR1 DFQATT, CDR2 SNEGSKA (reference sequence). The CDR3 has 13 amino acids. The germline V and J ends were trimmed by 1 base and 5 bases, with 9 bases remaining between them.